This T cell receptor (beta chain) was sequenced for a study of blood T cell repertoires in COVID-19. Study-level information: The origin of the acute and convalescent COVID-19 samples was the United States, Italy and Spain. The analysed material was cDNA or gDNA that came from T cells, B-cell-depleted T cells, or PBMCs.

The protocol was immunoSEQ multiplex PCR, while the TCRdb copy is restricted to in-frame clones and leaves out a portion. The sample contains just over 300,000 clones, about nine tenths of which appear only once. Recruitment covered about two dozen US areas and drew participants whose ages spanned roughly 18 to 90 years. Participant reports of clinical history set cohort assignment. The CDR3 is 14 residues long. Between the trimmed V and J ends, which lost 3 bases and 3 bases, there was a span of 11 bases. Germline loops: CDR1 LNHDA, CDR2 SQIVND (reference sequence). Input material: PBMCs or T cells enriched from blood (not recorded which). V and J are TRBV19 and TRBJ1-1; D gene ambiguous. The sequence was obtained from a man aged 25-45 years who had recovered from COVID-19. Here the CDR3 DNA reads TGTGCCAGTAGTATCAGGAGGATGGACACTGAAGCTTTCTTT. It yields the protein CASSIRRMDTEAFF.